This note documents a single T cell receptor (beta chain) sequence. Its antigen is currently unknown. These data originate in a study of shared clonotypes between healthy human individuals. Study details: A couple of women and a few men aged 18 to 49 served as donors.

The CDR3 sequence is 16 residues long. The V gene end was trimmed by 5 bases and the J gene end by 2 bases; junction bases not matched to a gene: 11. CDR1 is MDHEN, CDR2 SYDVKM, per germline. Study observations and caveats: For naive CD4 cells, roughly 4.8% of clonotypes were shared across a handful of donors.

CD4+ cells yielded CD45RA+ naive and CD45RA-negative memory subsets. Only in-frame clones appear in the TCRdb table, and some are missing; sequencing was by immunoSEQ multiplex PCR. The table shows over 2 million clones, with roughly 90% occurring only once. The specimen was naive CD4+ T cells from PBMCs. This sample's subset: CD45RA+ positively selected. This TCR derives from a man between 18 and 29 years old in good health. Some clones in this sample may be carry-over from other donors' samples. The chain couples TRBV28 to TRBJ2-7, with 8 bases matching TRBD1. This chain's CDR3 is CASSPRSETGAYEQYF. The CDR3 coding sequence is TGTGCCAGCAGTCCGCGTTCCGAGACAGGGGCCTACGAGCAGTACTTC.